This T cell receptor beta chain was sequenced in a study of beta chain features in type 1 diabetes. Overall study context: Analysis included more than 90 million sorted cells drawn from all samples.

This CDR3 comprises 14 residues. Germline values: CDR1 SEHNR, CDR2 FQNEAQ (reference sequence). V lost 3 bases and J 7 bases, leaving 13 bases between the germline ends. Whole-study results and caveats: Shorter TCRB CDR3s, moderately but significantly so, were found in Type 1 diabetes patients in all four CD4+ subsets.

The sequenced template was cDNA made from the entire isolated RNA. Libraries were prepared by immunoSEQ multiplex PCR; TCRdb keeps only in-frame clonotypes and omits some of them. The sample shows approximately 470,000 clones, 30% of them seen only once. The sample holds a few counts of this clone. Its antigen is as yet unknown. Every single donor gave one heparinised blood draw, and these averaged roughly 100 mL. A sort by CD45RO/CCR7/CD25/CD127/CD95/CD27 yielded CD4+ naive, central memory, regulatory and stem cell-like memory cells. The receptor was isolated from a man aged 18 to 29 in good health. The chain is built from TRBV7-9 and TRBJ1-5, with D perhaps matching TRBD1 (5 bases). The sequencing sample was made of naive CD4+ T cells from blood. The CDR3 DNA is TGTGCCAGCAGCTTCGCAGGGAACGACCAGCCCCAGCATTTT. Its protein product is CASSFAGNDQPQHF. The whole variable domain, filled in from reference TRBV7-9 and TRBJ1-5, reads DTGVSQNPRHKITKRGQNVTFRCDPISEHNRLYWYRQTLGQGPEFLTYFQNEAQLEKSRLLSDRFSAERPKGSFSTLEIQRTEQGDSAMYLCASSFAGNDQPQHFGDGTRLSIL.